These 28 T cell receptor beta chains were all obtained from the same sample, sequenced in a study of shared clonotypes between healthy human individuals (dated by TCRdb to the early 2020s). CD8 naive samples consisted of CD45RO-negative cells that were positively selected for CCR7, yielding a CD45RA+CCR7+ population without TemRA cells. The protocol used for the library was the immunoSEQ multiplex PCR assay. TCRdb carries this immuneACCESS record with in-frame sequences only. Its versions omit some clonotypes, under half of them owing to an unresolved V gene in the studies checked, with the rest unexplained. Present in this sample are approximately 2,000,000 clones, roughly 93% of which were seen just once. More than 1.5% of the sample belongs to the ten largest clones. What was sequenced was naive CD8+ T cells from PBMCs. Interpreted using the paper, the cell subset or site label stands for: CD45RA+CCR7+. The receptor set was obtained from a man between 18 and 35 years old in good health. Some clones in this sample may be carry-over from other donors' samples.

The chain carries TRBV15 and TRBJ2-1, with a tentative D call TRBD1 (5 bases). The CDR3 loop spans 17 amino acids. Germline assignment: CDR1 LNHNV and CDR2 YYDKDF (reference sequence). The germline V and J ends were trimmed by 6 bases and 4 bases, with 22 bases remaining between them. The CDR3 sequence is CATSSHQGVYAYNEQFF. In DNA form, the CDR3 reads TGTGCCACCAGTTCCCACCAAGGGGTATATGCGTACAATGAGCAGTTCTTC.

With regard to this clone: This specimen includes other DNA sequences encoding the same CDR3. The chain employs TRBV28 and TRBJ1-1; weak D call: TRBD1 (6 bases). Germline-derived CDR1 and CDR2 are MDHEN and SYDVKM. The V gene lost 3 bases and the J gene lost 5 bases, with 13 bases spanning the gap. The CDR3 covers 14 residues. CDR3 DNA sequence: TGTGCCAGCAGTTTGCACACAGGGAGAACTGAAGCTTTCTTT. Amino acid sequence: CASSLHTGRTEAFF.

The CDR3 DNA reads as TGCAGCGCAATAGACAGAAACACTGAAGCTTTCTTT. Translating it yields CSAIDRNTEAFF. The rearrangement joins TRBV29-1 to TRBJ1-1; D is possibly TRBD1 (5 bases). Trimming removed 7 bases at V and 2 bases at J, with 11 bases between. The V gene's germline CDR1 is SQVTM and CDR2 ANQGSEA. There are 12 residues in the CDR3.

This clone was detected only once. The chain joins TRBV10-3 to TRBJ2-3, with 10 nucleotides matching TRBD2. This CDR3 spans 17 amino acids. The V gene's germline CDR1 is ENHRY and CDR2 SYGVKD. V lost 4 bases to trimming and J lost 3 bases; unmatched junction nucleotides: 10. The CDR3 nucleotides read TGTGCCATCAGTGTGTGGGAGCGGGAGGGGTTAACAGATACGCAGTATTTT. Protein sequence: CAISVWEREGLTDTQYF.

This chain joins TRBV7-9 and TRBJ2-7; 9 nucleotides match TRBD1. The CDR3 totals 15 residues. Germline values: CDR1 SEHNR, CDR2 FQNEAQ (reference sequence). After removal of 3 bases from V and 4 bases from J, the junction contained 7 bases not matched to a gene. The CDR3 spells CASSFRGQGIYEQYF. The DNA for the CDR3 is TGTGCCAGCAGCTTTAGAGGACAGGGGATATACGAGCAGTACTTC.

This chain connects TRBV6-5 to TRBJ2-5, with 7 bases matching TRBD2. The CDR3 covers 14 residues. Germline V gene data show CDR1 as MNHEY and CDR2 as SVGAGI. V lost 6 bases to trimming and J lost 2 bases; unmatched junction nucleotides: 6. CDR3 DNA: TGTGCCAGCAGCGGAACTAGCGAACAAGAGACCCAGTACTTC. Encoded protein: CASSGTSEQETQYF.

CDR3 sequence (DNA): TGTGCCAGCAGTTCATCGGGACTAGCGGGAGGTTGGGAGACCCAGTACTTC. Protein product: CASSSSGLAGGWETQYF. The chain is built from TRBV28 and TRBJ2-5; 15 nucleotides line up with TRBD2. The germline V gene encodes CDR1 MDHEN and CDR2 SYDVKM. The CDR3 is made up of 17 amino acids. Trimming cost V 4 bases and J 5 bases; bases outside gene matches: 8.

This clone was seen a single time. The V and J genes are TRBV7-9 and TRBJ2-7; D is ambiguous. The CDR3 runs to 16 residues. From germline, CDR1 is SEHNR and CDR2 FQNEAQ (reference sequence). Trimming shortened V by 5 bases and J by 1 base, and 18 bases separated the two germline ends. CDR3 nucleotides: TGTGCCAGCAGCCCAAACATAGGACGGAGTTCCTACGAGCAGTACTTC. This sequence encodes CASSPNIGRSSYEQYF.

Notes on this clone: The sample carries other DNA sequences with the same CDR3. Here the CDR3 reads CASSPGDEQYF. CDR3 DNA: TGTGCCAGCAGCCCGGGGGACGAGCAGTACTTC. The rearrangement links TRBV9 to TRBJ2-7; TRBD2 might be the D (6 bases). The CDR3 is made up of 11 amino acids. Germline CDR1 SGDLS, CDR2 YYNGEE. Trimming pared 4 bases from V and 5 bases from J, leaving 7 bases between.

The genes are TRBV28 and TRBJ2-5, with D maybe TRBD1 (6 bases). V was pared by 8 bases and J by 5 bases, with 18 bases between. This CDR3 contains 14 residues. Germline assignment: CDR1 MDHEN and CDR2 SYDVKM. The CDR3 protein is CASEDNRVEETQYF. Here the CDR3 DNA reads TGTGCCAGCGAAGATAACAGGGTAGAGGAGACCCAGTACTTC.

The chain carries TRBV13 and TRBJ2-7; D might be TRBD1 or TRBD2, each matching 5 bases. Germline CDR1 reads PRHDT; CDR2 reads FYEKMQ (reference sequence). The CDR3 length is 15 residues. With 1 base removed from V and 5 bases from J, the gap between germline ends came to 15 bases. This CDR3 is CASSLASRRGDEQYF. The CDR3 region has the DNA TGTGCCAGCAGCTTAGCGTCTCGGCGAGGGGACGAGCAGTACTTC.

The chain links TRBV7-9 to TRBJ2-7, with TRBD1 as a possible D gene (6 bases). From germline, CDR1 is SEHNR and CDR2 FQNEAQ (reference sequence). The CDR3 extends over 14 amino acids. V lost 5 bases to trimming and J lost 2 bases, with 13 bases between them. The CDR3 DNA reads as TGTGCCAGCAGCACCCAGGGGATGGCCTACGAGCAGTACTTC. Translating gives CASSTQGMAYEQYF.

V usage is TRBV27 and J usage is TRBJ2-4; maybe TRBD1 (7 bases). The germline V gene encodes CDR1 MNHEY and CDR2 SMNVEV (reference sequence). This CDR3 has 14 amino acids. The V end lost 6 bases, the J end lost 7 bases, and 16 bases lay between the germline ends. The DNA of the CDR3 is TGTGCCAGCAGGGAGGGGGCGATTTCGAACATTCAGTACTTC. It is translated as CASREGAISNIQYF.

The chain combines TRBV12-5 with TRBJ2-5; 11 positions match TRBD1. The germline CDR1 and CDR2 sequences are LGHNT and FRNRAP. The CDR3 is 13 amino acids. Losses at the gene ends were 9 bases for V and 3 bases for J; bases not matched to a gene: 3. This chain's CDR3 is CASRDRGEETQYF. The DNA for the CDR3 is TGTGCTAGCCGGGACAGGGGGGAAGAGACCCAGTACTTC.

The chain carries TRBV27 and TRBJ2-2; D is possibly TRBD1 or TRBD2 (5 bases each). Germline loops: CDR1 MNHEY, CDR2 SMNVEV (reference sequence). The CDR3 contains 17 residues. V was clipped by 3 bases and J by 0 bases, with 14 bases between them. The CDR3 is CASSFGLGAANTGELFF. Written as DNA, the CDR3 is TGTGCCAGCAGTTTTGGCCTCGGGGCCGCGAACACCGGGGAGCTGTTTTTT.

The V and J genes are TRBV5-1 and TRBJ1-1, with D unclear. Germline V gene lookup returns CDR1 SGHRS and CDR2 YFSETQ. The CDR3 covers 12 residues. V was cut by 3 bases and J by 7 bases, with 10 bases left in between. Here the CDR3 DNA reads TGCGCCAGCAGCTCGTCGCTTAGTGAAGCTTTCTTT. Its protein is CASSSSLSEAFF.

The gene calls are TRBV27 and TRBJ2-7; no clear D gene. CDR3 length equals 14 residues. The germline V and J ends were trimmed by 2 bases and 0 bases, with 8 bases remaining between them. CDR1 and CDR2 (germline): MNHEY, SMNVEV (reference sequence). CDR3 sequence reads: CASSLIFSSYEQYF. CDR3 in DNA: TGTGCCAGCAGTTTAATCTTTAGCTCCTACGAGCAGTACTTC.

Regarding this clone: Other DNA sequences in this sample translate to the same CDR3. The rearrangement links TRBV28 to TRBJ1-1; D remains unclear. This CDR3 has 13 residues. V was cut by 2 bases and J by 5 bases, with 9 bases left in between. The V gene's germline CDR1 is MDHEN and CDR2 SYDVKM. The chain's CDR3 is CASSLLGDTEAFF. The CDR3, as DNA: TGTGCCAGCAGTTTACTCGGGGATACTGAAGCTTTCTTT.

The CDR3 DNA follows: TGTGCCAGCAGTTCAACTGAAATTCCAGGGAGGTCGCAGTATTTT. Translating it yields CASSSTEIPGRSQYF. This rearrangement joins TRBV6-5 to TRBJ2-3, with D possibly matching TRBD2 (6 bases). Trimming removed 4 bases at V and 10 bases at J, with 21 bases between. Germline V lookup: CDR1 MNHEY, CDR2 SVGAGI. The CDR3 extends over 15 amino acids.

V gene TRBV4-1 combines with J gene TRBJ1-1; 7 bases agree with TRBD1. The CDR3 covers 16 residues. V was pared by 0 bases and J by 1 base, with 5 bases of the junction left unmatched. Germline loops: CDR1 MGHRA, CDR2 YSYEKL. As DNA, the CDR3 is TGCGCCAGCAGCCAAGACCAGACAGGGCCGAACACTGAAGCTTTCTTT. It codes for CASSQDQTGPNTEAFF.

The V gene is TRBV19, the J gene TRBJ1-1; no firm D call. Germline V CDR1 and CDR2: LNHDA, SQIVND (reference sequence). The CDR3 totals 12 residues. The V gene lost 8 bases and the J gene lost 0 bases, with 7 bases spanning the gap. The CDR3 DNA follows: TGTGCCAGTCCCAAGATGAACACTGAAGCTTTCTTT. It encodes CASPKMNTEAFF.

This chain links TRBV7-9 with TRBJ2-3; D unresolved. Germline CDR1 is SEHNR and CDR2 is FQNEAQ (reference sequence). Trimming removed 5 bases at V and 1 base at J, with 7 bases between. The CDR3 spans 13 residues. DNA of the CDR3: TGTGCCAGCAGCACCAGAGGCACAGATACGCAGTATTTT. Its translation is CASSTRGTDTQYF.

The chain couples TRBV4-1 to TRBJ2-5, with a weak D call TRBD2 (5 bases). Germline CDR1 MGHRA, CDR2 YSYEKL. The CDR3 extends over 17 amino acids. Trimming took 1 base from V and 5 from J, leaving 20 bases between them. CDR3 coding DNA: TGCGCCAGCAGCCAAGTAGTAGGACTGTTGGTATTGGAGACCCAGTACTTC. Translated, it gives CASSQVVGLLVLETQYF.

V gene TRBV5-5 combines with J gene TRBJ2-1, with TRBD1 matching 9 bases. There are 15 residues in the CDR3. Germline CDR1 is SGHKS and CDR2 is YYEKEE (reference sequence). The V and J ends lost 6 bases and 4 bases, in that order; junction bases with no gene match: 8. The CDR3 DNA reads TGTGCCAGCACCCCGTTGGACAGGGGTTACAATGAGCAGTTCTTC. This gives the protein CASTPLDRGYNEQFF. The full variable domain, rest sourced from reference TRBV5-5 and TRBJ2-1, is DAGVTQSPTHLIKTRGQQVTLRCSPISGHKSVSWYQQVLGQGPQFIFQYYEKEERGRGNFPDRFSARQFPNYSSELNVNALLLGDSALYLCASTPLDRGYNEQFFGPGTRLTVL.

With regard to this clone: Different DNA sequences within this sample yield the same CDR3. V and J are TRBV7-9 and TRBJ2-7; D unclear. The CDR3 runs 13 residues. V gave up 1 base and J gave up 4 bases, with 8 bases separating them. The germline CDR1 and CDR2 sequences are SEHNR and FQNEAQ (reference sequence). CDR3 DNA: TGTGCCAGCAGCTTAGAGGCCGGATACGAGCAGTACTTC. Translation: CASSLEAGYEQYF. Full variable domain (remainder filled in from reference TRBV7-9 and TRBJ2-7): DTGVSQNPRHKITKRGQNVTFRCDPISEHNRLYWYRQTLGQGPEFLTYFQNEAQLEKSRLLSDRFSAERPKGSFSTLEIQRTEQGDSAMYLCASSLEAGYEQYFGPGTRLTVT.

To note about this clone: The sample holds other DNA sequences that translate to the same CDR3. The chain carries TRBV19 and TRBJ2-5; TRBD2 matches at 11 bases. CDR1 is LNHDA, CDR2 SQIVND, per germline (reference sequence). CDR3 length: 15 residues. V trimming: 5 bases; J trimming: 2 bases; junction bases outside the gene matches: 4. The CDR3 protein is CASSPRTSGQETQYF. The CDR3 nucleotides read TGTGCCAGTAGTCCGCGGACTAGCGGGCAAGAGACCCAGTACTTC.

The chain is built from TRBV27 and TRBJ1-1; a weak D match, TRBD1 (5 bases). V was clipped by 4 bases and J by 1 base, with 10 bases between them. Germline V gene lookup returns CDR1 MNHEY and CDR2 SMNVEV (reference sequence). The CDR3 has 14 amino acids. CDR3 in amino acids: CASSWGTKNTEAFF. The CDR3 region has the DNA TGTGCCAGCAGTTGGGGGACGAAGAACACTGAAGCTTTCTTT.

DNA for the CDR3: TGTGCCATAAAATTGAGGTGGGCAGGGGCGAAGGAATACTATGGCTACACCTTC. Translation gives CAIKLRWAGAKEYYGYTF. The chain carries TRBV28 and TRBJ1-2, with D perhaps TRBD1 (6 bases). CDR1 and CDR2 from the germline V gene are MDHEN and SYDVKM. V lost 10 bases, J lost 3 bases, and 30 bases lay in between. The CDR3 loop spans 18 amino acids.